The clone carrying this T cell receptor beta chain has more than one count but fewer than ten. Its antigen is undetermined. Each CDR3 protein is one row after TCRdb ran MiXCR on the 5' RACE reads. The sample holds fewer than 150,000 distinct CDR3 sequences, 7.3% seen once. The record originates from a study of CD8 T cells in ankylosing spondylitis. Regarding the study as a whole: Disease-associated clones were CD8+ and fairly uncommon in peripheral blood. Reportedly, significant enrichment of disease-linked clones occurred in matched ankylosing spondylitis synovial fluid.

The CDR3 totals 13 residues. CDR1 is LGHNA and CDR2 is YSLEER in the germline V gene. Between the trimmed V and J ends, which lost 8 bases and 7 bases, there was a span of 14 bases. The TCR was taken from a female donor with ankylosing spondylitis or in good health (not recorded which). Sequencing was carried out using blood, either unsorted or a sorted T cell fraction (not recorded which). The chain is built from TRBV4-3 and TRBJ2-2; D is undetermined. CDR3 coding DNA: TGCGCCAGCGGCTATCTCCGAGGCGGGGAGCTGTTTTTT. Translation: CASGYLRGGELFF.